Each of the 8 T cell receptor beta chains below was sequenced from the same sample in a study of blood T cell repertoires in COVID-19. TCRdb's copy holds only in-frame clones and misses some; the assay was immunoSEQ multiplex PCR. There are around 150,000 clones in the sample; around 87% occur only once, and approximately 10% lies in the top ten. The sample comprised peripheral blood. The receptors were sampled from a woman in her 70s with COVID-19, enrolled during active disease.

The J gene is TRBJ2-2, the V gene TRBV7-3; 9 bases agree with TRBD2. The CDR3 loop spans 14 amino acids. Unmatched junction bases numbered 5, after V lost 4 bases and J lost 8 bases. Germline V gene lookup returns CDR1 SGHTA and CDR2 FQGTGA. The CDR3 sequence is CASSSGLAAGELFF. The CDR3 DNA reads TGTGCCAGCAGCTCGGGACTAGCAGCGGGGGAGCTGTTTTTT. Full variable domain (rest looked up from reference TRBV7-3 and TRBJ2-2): GAGVSQTPSNKVTEKGKYVELRCDPISGHTALYWYRQSLGQGPEFLIYFQGTGAADDSGLPNDRFFAVRPEGSVSTLKIQRTERGDSAVYLCASSSGLAAGELFFGEGSRLTVL.

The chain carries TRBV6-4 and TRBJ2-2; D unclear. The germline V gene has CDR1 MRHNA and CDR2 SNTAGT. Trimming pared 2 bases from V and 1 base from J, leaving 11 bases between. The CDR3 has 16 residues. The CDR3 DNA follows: TGTGCCAGCAGTGACCTCGTGGCAGAGAACACCGGGGAGCTGTTTTTT. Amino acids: CASSDLVAENTGELFF.

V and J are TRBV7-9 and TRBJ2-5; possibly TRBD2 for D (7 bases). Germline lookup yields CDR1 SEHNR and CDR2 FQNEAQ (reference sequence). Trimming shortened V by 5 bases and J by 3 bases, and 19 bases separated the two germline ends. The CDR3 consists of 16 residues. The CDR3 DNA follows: TGTGCCAGCAGCCGCCTAAGGGGGGGGTACGAAGAGACCCAGTACTTC. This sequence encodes CASSRLRGGYEETQYF.

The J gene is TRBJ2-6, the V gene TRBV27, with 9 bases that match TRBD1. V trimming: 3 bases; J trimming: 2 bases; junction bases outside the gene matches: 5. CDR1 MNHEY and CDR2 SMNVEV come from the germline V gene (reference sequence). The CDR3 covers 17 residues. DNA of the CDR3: TGTGCCAGCAGTTTGGGGGACAGGGACGCTGGGGCCAACGTCCTGACTTTC. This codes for CASSLGDRDAGANVLTF.

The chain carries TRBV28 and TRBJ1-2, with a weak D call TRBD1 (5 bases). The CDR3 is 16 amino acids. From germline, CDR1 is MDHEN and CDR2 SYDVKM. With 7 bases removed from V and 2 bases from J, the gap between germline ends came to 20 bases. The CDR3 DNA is TGTGCCAGCAACAACGCCCGGGGGGTCACGAACTATGGCTACACCTTC. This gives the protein CASNNARGVTNYGYTF.

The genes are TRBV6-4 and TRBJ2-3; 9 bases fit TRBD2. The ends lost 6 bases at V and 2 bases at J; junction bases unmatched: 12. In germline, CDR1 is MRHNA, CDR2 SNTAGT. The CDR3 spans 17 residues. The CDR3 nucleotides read TGTGCCAGCAGCTCGAGGGATGGCGGGGGGGCCACAGATACGCAGTATTTT. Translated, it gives CASSSRDGGGATDTQYF.

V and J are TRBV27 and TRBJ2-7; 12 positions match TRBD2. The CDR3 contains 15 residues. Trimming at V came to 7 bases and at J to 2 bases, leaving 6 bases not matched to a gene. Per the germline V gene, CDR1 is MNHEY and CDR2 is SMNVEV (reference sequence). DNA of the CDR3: TGTGCCAGCACTAACTGGACTAGCGGGACCTACGAGCAGTACTTC. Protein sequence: CASTNWTSGTYEQYF.

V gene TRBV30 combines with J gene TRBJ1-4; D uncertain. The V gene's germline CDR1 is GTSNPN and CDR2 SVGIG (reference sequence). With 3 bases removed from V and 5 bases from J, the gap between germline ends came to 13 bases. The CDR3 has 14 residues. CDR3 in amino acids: CAWRAGNLNEKLFF. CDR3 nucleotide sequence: TGTGCCTGGAGGGCGGGGAACTTGAATGAAAAACTGTTTTTT.